Each of the 2 T cell receptor beta chains below was sequenced from the same sample in a study of T cell responses to AZD1222 COVID-19 vaccine. TCRdb's table, derived via immunoSEQ multiplex PCR, lists solely in-frame clones and lacks some. The sample carries around 120,000 clones, just over 90% recorded once. Sequenced here: peripheral blood, sampled 28 days after the second AZD1222 dose. The receptors were sampled from an adult who received the AZD1222 COVID-19 vaccine.

The chain joins TRBV6-5 to TRBJ1-1; D is possibly TRBD1 (6 bases). V was cut by 10 bases and J by 1 base, with 13 bases left in between. CDR1 and CDR2 from the germline V gene are MNHEY and SVGAGI. The CDR3 runs to 13 residues. CDR3 in DNA: TGTGCCATAGGACAGTACAGGAACACTGAAGCTTTCTTT. Translated, it gives CAIGQYRNTEAFF.

V and J are TRBV11-1 and TRBJ2-3; the D is unclear. The length of the CDR3 is 12 residues. Between the trimmed V and J ends, which lost 1 base and 6 bases, there was a span of 5 bases. CDR1 and CDR2 from the germline V gene are SGHAT and FQDESV (reference sequence). The CDR3 here is CASSLGGDTQYF. In DNA, the CDR3 is TGTGCCAGCAGCTTAGGAGGCGATACGCAGTATTTT.